This T cell receptor (beta chain) comes out of a study of HIV-infected children after antiretroviral therapy interruption. Looking at the study overall: Children were on planned treatment interruption or continuous treatment. Samples from the continuous-treatment group were taken at weeks 0, 48 and 150.

Specified treatment: PENTA 11 planned treatment interruption arm or continuous ART arm. This clonotype came up a few times. Its antigen is not identified. General observations from the study: Naive CD4+ CDR3 sharing between time points fell after interruption began. The CD45RA+ naive sort may contain some EMRA or stem memory cells.

RNA-based 3' RACE libraries used unique molecular identifiers. TCRdb called the 3' RACE reads again in MiXCR, with one record for every CDR3 protein. The table has some 90,000 distinct CDR3 sequences, around 6.9% seen once. This TCR came from a pool of human donors with HIV. This specimen was CD45RA+ CD4+ T cells from PBMCs, pooled from several time points, taken from a donor given antiretroviral therapy, either interrupted or continuous. Subset given: naive CD4+ CD45RA+ CD45RO- T cells.

The CDR3, as DNA: TGTGCCATCAGTGTCGCGCCGTCTCAAGAAAAACTGTTTTTT. Its protein is CAISVAPSQEKLFF. This chain connects TRBV10-3 to TRBJ1-4; D ambiguous. Looked up from germline, CDR1 is ENHRY and CDR2 is SYGVKD. The V and J ends lost 4 bases and 8 bases respectively, with 14 bases between them. The CDR3 is made up of 14 amino acids.